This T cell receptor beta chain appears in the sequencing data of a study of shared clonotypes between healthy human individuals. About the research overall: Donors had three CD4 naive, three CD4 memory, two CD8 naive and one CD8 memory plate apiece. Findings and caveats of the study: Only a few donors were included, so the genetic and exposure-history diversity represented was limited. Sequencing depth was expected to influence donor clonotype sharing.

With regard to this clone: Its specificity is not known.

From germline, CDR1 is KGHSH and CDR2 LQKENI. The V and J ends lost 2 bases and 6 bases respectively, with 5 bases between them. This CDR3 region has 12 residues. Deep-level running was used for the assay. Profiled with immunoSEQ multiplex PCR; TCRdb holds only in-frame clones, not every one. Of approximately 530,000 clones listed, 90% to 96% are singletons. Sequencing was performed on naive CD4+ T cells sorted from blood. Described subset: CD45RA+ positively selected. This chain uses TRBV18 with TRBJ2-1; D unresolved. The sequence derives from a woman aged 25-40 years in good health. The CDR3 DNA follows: TGTGCCAGCTCACCAAACCGCAATGAGCAGTTCTTC. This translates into CASSPNRNEQFF.